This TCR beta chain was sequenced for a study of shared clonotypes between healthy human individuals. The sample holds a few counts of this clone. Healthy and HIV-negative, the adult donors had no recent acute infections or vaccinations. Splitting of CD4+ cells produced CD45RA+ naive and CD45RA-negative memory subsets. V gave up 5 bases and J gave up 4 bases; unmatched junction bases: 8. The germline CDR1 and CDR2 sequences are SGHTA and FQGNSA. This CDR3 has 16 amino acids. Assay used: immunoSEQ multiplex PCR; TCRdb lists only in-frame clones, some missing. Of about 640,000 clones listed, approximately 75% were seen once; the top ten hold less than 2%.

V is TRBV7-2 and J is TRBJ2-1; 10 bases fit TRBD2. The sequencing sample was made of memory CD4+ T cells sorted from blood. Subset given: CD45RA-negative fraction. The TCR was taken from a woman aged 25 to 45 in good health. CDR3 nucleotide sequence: TGTGCCAGCAGCCGGAGGGCTAGCGGGAGTTACAATGAGCAGTTCTTC. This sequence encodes CASSRRASGSYNEQFF.